A single sample is the source of the 21 T cell receptor beta chains below, sequenced in a study of T cell responses to AZD1222 COVID-19 vaccine. Method: immunoSEQ multiplex PCR; TCRdb's copy keeps in-frame clones and lacks some. The sample yields 68,000 or so clones, around nine tenths seen once. The input for sequencing was peripheral blood, taken on day 0 of AZD1222 vaccination. The receptors were gathered from an adult in good health.

V gene TRBV28 combines with J gene TRBJ1-5; D possibly corresponds to TRBD1 (5 bases). The CDR3 sequence is 16 residues long. The V gene's germline CDR1 is MDHEN and CDR2 SYDVKM. Trimming took 4 bases from V and 0 from J, leaving 13 bases between them. CDR3 loop: CASSSSGGDSNQPQHF. The CDR3, as DNA: TGTGCCAGCAGTTCCTCGGGGGGGGATAGCAATCAGCCCCAGCATTTT.

The rearrangement joins TRBV3-1 (or the pseudogene TRBV3-2) to TRBJ2-2; D might be TRBD2 (6 bases). CDR1 is LGHDT and CDR2 is YNNKEL in the germline V gene (reference sequence). This CDR3 is 16 amino acids long. V lost 1 base and J lost 4, with 13 bases in between. CDR3 sequence (DNA): TGTGCCAGCAGCCAAGGGGCGGGGTTGGTCACCGGGGAGCTGTTTTTT. Its translation: CASSQGAGLVTGELFF.

The chain links TRBV25-1 to TRBJ2-1; D is possibly TRBD2 (6 bases). This CDR3 comprises 15 residues. V lost 3 bases and J lost 0, with 9 bases in between. CDR1 and CDR2 from the germline V gene are MGHDK and SYGVNS. The CDR3 here is CASSDGGSSYNEQFF. CDR3 bases: TGTGCCAGCAGTGATGGAGGGAGCTCCTACAATGAGCAGTTCTTC.

V is TRBV19 and J is TRBJ2-7; tentative D call: TRBD1 (6 bases). V was pared by 2 bases and J by 2 bases, with 19 bases between. This CDR3 is built from 17 residues. Looked up from germline, CDR1 is LNHDA and CDR2 is SQIVND (reference sequence). CDR3 residues: CASSISLFGTPAYEQYF. In DNA, the CDR3 is TGTGCCAGTAGTATATCTTTGTTTGGGACACCCGCCTACGAGCAGTACTTC. Full variable domain (outside the CDR3, taken from reference TRBV19 and TRBJ2-7): DGGITQSPKYLFRKEGQNVTLSCEQNLNHDAMYWYRQDPGQGLRLIYYSQIVNDFQKGDIAEGYSVSREKKESFPLTVTSAQKNPTAFYLCASSISLFGTPAYEQYFGPGTRLTVT.

Written as DNA, the CDR3 is TGTGCCAGCTCAAGGACAGGGGGTCGCTCCGAGCAGTACTTC. This sequence encodes CASSRTGGRSEQYF. J is TRBJ2-7 and V is TRBV18; TRBD1 matches at 10 bases. V lost 5 bases to trimming and J lost 6 bases; unmatched junction nucleotides: 7. Germline V gives CDR1 KGHSH, CDR2 LQKENI. The CDR3 is 14 amino acids. The whole variable domain, remainder taken from reference TRBV18 and TRBJ2-7, is NAGVMQNPRHLVRRRGQEARLRCSPMKGHSHVYWYRQLPEEGLKFMVYLQKENIIDESGMPKERFSAEFPKEGPSILRIQQVVRGDSAAYFCASSRTGGRSEQYFGPGTRLTVT.

The chain carries TRBV6-5 and TRBJ1-1, with D uncertain. This CDR3 has 11 amino acids. Trimming took off 2 bases at V and 7 bases at J, with 5 bases between the two ends. Germline CDR1 reads MNHEY; CDR2 reads SVGAGI. This chain's CDR3 is CASSYGREAFF. CDR3 nucleotide sequence: TGTGCCAGCAGTTACGGACGTGAAGCTTTCTTT.

The V call is TRBV4-1, the J call TRBJ2-2; D possibly corresponds to TRBD2 (5 bases). There are 15 residues in the CDR3. CDR1 is MGHRA and CDR2 is YSYEKL in the germline V gene. V lost 0 bases to trimming and J lost 7 bases, with 12 bases between them. The CDR3 sequence: CASSQEERTVGELFF. The CDR3 coding sequence is TGCGCCAGCAGCCAAGAGGAAAGGACTGTCGGGGAGCTGTTTTTT.

The rearrangement links TRBV28 to TRBJ1-1, with 9 bases identical to TRBD1. Germline trimming cut 7 bases from V and 5 bases from J; bases unmatched to any gene: 5. The CDR3 covers 13 residues. From germline, CDR1 is MDHEN and CDR2 SYDVKM. CDR3 region: CASKGQGKTEAFF. CDR3 DNA: TGTGCCAGCAAAGGACAGGGGAAGACTGAAGCTTTCTTT.

The genes are TRBV19 and TRBJ1-5; D perhaps matches TRBD1 (5 bases). CDR1 LNHDA and CDR2 SQIVND come from the germline V gene (reference sequence). Trimming removed 10 bases from V and 3 bases from J, with 19 bases in between. The CDR3 has 15 residues. The chain's CDR3 is CATRPEVGANQPQHF. The CDR3 DNA is TGTGCCACCCGGCCCGAGGTAGGGGCCAATCAGCCCCAGCATTTT.

The V gene is TRBV28, the J gene TRBJ1-6; TRBD1 might be the D (5 bases). This CDR3 spans 17 amino acids. Trimming shortened V by 1 base and J by 0 bases, and 10 bases separated the two germline ends. Germline CDR1 reads MDHEN; CDR2 reads SYDVKM. CDR3 sequence: CASSLSTGSSYNSPLHF. The CDR3 DNA follows: TGTGCCAGCAGTTTATCTACAGGCAGCTCCTATAATTCACCCCTCCACTTT.

The chain is built from TRBV30 and TRBJ1-2; D possibly corresponds to TRBD1 (5 bases). Germline V lookup: CDR1 GTSNPN, CDR2 SVGIG (reference sequence). This CDR3 comprises 14 residues. V was pared by 4 bases and J by 4 bases, with 16 bases between. In nucleotides, the CDR3 is TGTGCCTGGAACGAGAGGGACCTATCCTATGGCTACACCTTC. Translation gives CAWNERDLSYGYTF.

V usage is TRBV6-5 and J usage is TRBJ1-5; 8 bases agree with TRBD1. V lost 6 bases to trimming and J lost 4 bases; unmatched junction nucleotides: 8. Germline V CDR1 and CDR2: MNHEY, SVGAGI. This CDR3 comprises 15 residues. CDR3 region: CASRREQGVNQPQHF. CDR3 bases: TGTGCCAGCAGGAGGGAACAGGGGGTGAATCAGCCCCAGCATTTT.

The CDR3: CASKGADYGYTF. CDR3 bases: TGTGCCAGCAAAGGAGCGGACTATGGCTACACCTTC. V is TRBV2 and J is TRBJ1-2; unclear D gene. Germline-derived CDR1 and CDR2 are SNHLY and FYNNEI. This CDR3 is 12 amino acids long. V was pared by 7 bases and J by 3 bases, with 9 bases between.

The sample holds a few counts of this clone. The J gene is TRBJ1-2, the V gene TRBV4-2, with D uncertain. The CDR3 is made up of 13 amino acids. V was pared by 3 bases and J by 5 bases, with 10 bases between. The germline V gene encodes CDR1 LGHNA and CDR2 YNFKEQ. CDR3 bases: TGTGCCAGCAGCCAGCGGGTGGGGTATGGCTACACCTTC. Encoded protein: CASSQRVGYGYTF.

The chain uses TRBV12-3 or TRBV12-4 and TRBJ2-7; no clear D. This CDR3 is built from 13 residues. The ends were cut back, 5 bases at V and 0 bases at J, with 8 bases in the middle. As DNA, the CDR3 is TGTGCCAGCAGTCCCAGGAGCTCCTACGAGCAGTACTTC. Translation gives CASSPRSSYEQYF.

This clone was seen more than once but under ten times. The gene calls are TRBV6-4 and TRBJ2-7; 10 bases agree with TRBD2. Germline assignment: CDR1 MRHNA and CDR2 SNTAGT. The CDR3 sequence is 15 residues long. J was trimmed by 5 bases and V by 2 bases; bases with no gene match: 6. CDR3 bases: TGTGCCAGCAGTGACGGGTCTAGCGGGAGCGACGAGCAGTACTTC. Residues: CASSDGSSGSDEQYF.

The count of this clone is one. V gene TRBV28 combines with J gene TRBJ2-6, with D hard to call. The CDR3 has 12 amino acids. CDR1 is MDHEN and CDR2 is SYDVKM in the germline V gene. V dropped 4 bases and J dropped 2 bases, with 0 bases sitting between them. CDR3 in amino acids: CASSSGANVLTF. The CDR3 DNA sequence: TGTGCCAGCAGTTCTGGGGCCAACGTCCTGACTTTC.

The V gene is TRBV27, the J gene TRBJ1-5; D gene uncertain. The CDR3 is made up of 14 amino acids. With 0 bases removed from V and 8 bases from J, the gap between germline ends came to 11 bases. The germline gives CDR1 MNHEY, CDR2 SMNVEV (reference sequence). The CDR3 DNA is TGTGCCAGCAGTTTATCGCCTGGGATGGAGCCCCAGCATTTT. Its translation: CASSLSPGMEPQHF.

The gene calls are TRBV5-5 and TRBJ1-2; D is unclear. The germline V gene encodes CDR1 SGHKS and CDR2 YYEKEE (reference sequence). The CDR3 is 15 residues long. V lost 1 base, J lost 4 bases, and 14 bases lay in between. CDR3 coding DNA: TGTGCCAGCAGCTTGAGTCCCGCGATCCCCTATGGCTACACCTTC. The encoded protein is CASSLSPAIPYGYTF.

The CDR3 sequence: CASSIRGGLAGLNTGELFF. The CDR3 region has the DNA TGTGCCAGCAGCATTAGGGGGGGACTAGCGGGCTTGAACACCGGGGAGCTGTTTTTT. The gene calls are TRBV9 and TRBJ2-2; 12 bases match TRBD2. This CDR3 is built from 19 residues. Germline trimming cut 4 bases from V and 1 base from J; bases unmatched to any gene: 11. Germline V CDR1 and CDR2: SGDLS, YYNGEE.

This rearrangement joins TRBV29-1 to TRBJ2-5; 9 bases align to TRBD1. The V gene end was trimmed by 6 bases and the J gene end by 4 bases; junction bases not matched to a gene: 18. Germline CDR1 is SQVTM and CDR2 is ANQGSEA. This CDR3 comprises 17 residues. CDR3 in amino acids: CSVRAFLGQGEGETQYF. CDR3 nucleotide sequence: TGCAGCGTCCGAGCGTTCCTGGGACAGGGCGAGGGAGAGACCCAGTACTTC. Full variable domain (remainder filled in from reference TRBV29-1 and TRBJ2-5): SAVISQKPSRDICQRGTSLTIQCQVDSQVTMMFWYRQQPGQSLTLIATANQGSEATYESGFVIDKFPISRPNLTFSTLTVSNMSPEDSSIYLCSVRAFLGQGEGETQYFGPGTRLLVL.